This T cell receptor beta chain emerged from a study of OX40 agonist ivuxolimab in advanced cancers. About the research overall: Patients were treated with intravenous ivuxolimab, dosed at 0.01 to 10 mg/kg and infused every 2 weeks.

The germline V and J ends were trimmed by 5 bases and 4 bases, with 18 bases remaining between them. The CDR3 runs to 16 residues. The germline CDR1 and CDR2 sequences are SEHNR and FQNEAQ (reference sequence). Collection of blood occurred at baseline, at cycle 4 day 1, and at cycle 7 day 1. Of note for this clone: Its antigen is not identified.

This table comes from immunoSEQ multiplex PCR, and its TCRdb copy is limited to in-frame clones, with some not included. The sample holds about 20,000 clones, around 87% seen once. General study points: Relative to CD4+, CD8+ T cells held more expanded clones on average. The specificity for antigen of the expanded peripheral T cells was not determined.

This sequence was found in an adult with an advanced solid tumor such as melanoma, head and neck, liver or kidney cancer. The rearrangement uses TRBV7-9 and TRBJ2-4, with TRBD2 as a possible D gene (6 bases). The sample in question was CD4+ or CD8+ T cells sorted from blood, obtained in a trial of the OX40 agonist ivuxolimab. The CDR3, as DNA: TGTGCCAGCAGCCCTCCTTGGACGGGAGTGAAAAACATTCAGTACTTC. Protein product: CASSPPWTGVKNIQYF.